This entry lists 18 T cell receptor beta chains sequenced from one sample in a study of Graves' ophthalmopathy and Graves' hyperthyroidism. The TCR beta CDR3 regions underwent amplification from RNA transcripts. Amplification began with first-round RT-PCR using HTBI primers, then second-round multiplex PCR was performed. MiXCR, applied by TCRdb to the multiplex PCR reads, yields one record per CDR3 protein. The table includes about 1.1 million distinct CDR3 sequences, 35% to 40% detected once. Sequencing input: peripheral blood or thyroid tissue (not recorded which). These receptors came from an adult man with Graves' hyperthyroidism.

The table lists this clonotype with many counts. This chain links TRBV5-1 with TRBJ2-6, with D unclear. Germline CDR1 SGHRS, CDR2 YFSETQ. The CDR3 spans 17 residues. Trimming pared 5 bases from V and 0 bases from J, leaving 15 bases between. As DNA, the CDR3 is TGCGCCAGCAGACCGACCCTGACCTTCTCTGGGGCCAACGTCCTGACTTTC. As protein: CASRPTLTFSGANVLTF.

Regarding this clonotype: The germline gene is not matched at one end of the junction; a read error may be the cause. The CDR3 region is CASSASVNTGELFF. As DNA, the CDR3 is TGTGCTAGCAGCGCTAGCGTTAACACCGGGGAGCTGTTTTTT. The chain recombines TRBV7-7 with TRBJ2-2; the D gene is possibly TRBD2 (6 bases). The CDR3 is 14 amino acids. Looked up from germline, CDR1 is SSHAT and CDR2 is FNYEAQ (reference sequence).

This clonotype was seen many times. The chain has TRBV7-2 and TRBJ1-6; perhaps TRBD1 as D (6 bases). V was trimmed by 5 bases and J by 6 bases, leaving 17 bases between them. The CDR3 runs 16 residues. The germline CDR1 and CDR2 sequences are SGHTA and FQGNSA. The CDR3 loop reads CASSKTTGAANSPLHF. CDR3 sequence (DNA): TGTGCCAGCAGCAAAACCACGGGGGCGGCTAATTCACCCCTCCACTTT. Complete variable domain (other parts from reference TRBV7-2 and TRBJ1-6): GAGVSQSPSNKVTEKGKDVELRCDPISGHTALYWYRQSLGQGLEFLIYFQGNSAPDKSGLPSDRFSAERTGGSVSTLTIQRTQQEDSAVYLCASSKTTGAANSPLHFGNGTRLTVT.

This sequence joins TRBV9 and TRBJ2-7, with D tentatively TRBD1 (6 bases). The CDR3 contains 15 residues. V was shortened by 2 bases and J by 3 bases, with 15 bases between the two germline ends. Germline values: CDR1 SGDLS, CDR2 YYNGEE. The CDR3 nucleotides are TGTGCCAGCAGCGTGACCGGACAGATCCACTACGAGCAGTACTTC. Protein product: CASSVTGQIHYEQYF.

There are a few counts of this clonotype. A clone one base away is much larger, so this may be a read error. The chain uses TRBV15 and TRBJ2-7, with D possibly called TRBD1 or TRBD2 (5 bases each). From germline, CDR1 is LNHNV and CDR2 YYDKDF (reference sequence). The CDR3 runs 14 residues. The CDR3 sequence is CAASFPGPSYEQYF. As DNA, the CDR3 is TGTGCCGCCAGCTTTCCGGGGCCCTCCTACGAGCAGTACTTC.

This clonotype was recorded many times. The CDR3 loop is CASSDNSGRANTGELFF. Here the CDR3 DNA reads TGTGCCAGCAGTGATAATAGCGGGAGGGCTAACACCGGGGAGCTGTTTTTT. This chain uses TRBV2 with TRBJ2-2; 11 nucleotides match TRBD2. V dropped 3 bases and J dropped 2; count of bases not matched to a gene: 5. Germline V lookup: CDR1 SNHLY, CDR2 FYNNEI. The CDR3 is made up of 17 amino acids.

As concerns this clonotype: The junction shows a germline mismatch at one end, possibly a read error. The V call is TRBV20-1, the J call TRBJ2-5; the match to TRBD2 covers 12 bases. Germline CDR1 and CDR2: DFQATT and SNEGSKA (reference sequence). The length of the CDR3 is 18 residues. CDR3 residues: CSVRVRTSGTYAQETQYF. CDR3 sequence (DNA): TGCAGTGTTAGAGTTCGGACTAGCGGGACCTACGCACAAGAGACCCAGTACTTC.

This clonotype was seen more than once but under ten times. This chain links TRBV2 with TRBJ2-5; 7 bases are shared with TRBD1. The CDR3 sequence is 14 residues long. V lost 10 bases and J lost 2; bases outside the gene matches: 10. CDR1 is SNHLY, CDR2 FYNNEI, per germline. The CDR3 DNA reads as TGTGCCATCAGAAAGGACAGGACACAAGAGACCCAGTACTTC. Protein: CAIRKDRTQETQYF.

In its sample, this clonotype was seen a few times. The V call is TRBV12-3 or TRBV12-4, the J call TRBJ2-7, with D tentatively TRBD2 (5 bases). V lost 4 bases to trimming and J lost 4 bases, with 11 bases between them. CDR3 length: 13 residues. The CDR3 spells CASSYNPGYEQYF. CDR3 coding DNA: TGTGCCAGCAGTTACAATCCGGGATACGAGCAGTACTTC.

The CDR3 loop reads CSVKGTSAAGELFF. CDR3 nucleotide sequence: TGCAGCGTTAAAGGGACTAGCGCGGCCGGGGAGCTGTTTTTT. The J gene is TRBJ2-2, the V gene TRBV29-1, with TRBD2 identical over 10 bases. Germline V CDR1 and CDR2: SQVTM, ANQGSEA. The junction had 6 bases not matched to a gene; V was cut back by 5 bases and J by 6 bases. This CDR3 has 14 residues.

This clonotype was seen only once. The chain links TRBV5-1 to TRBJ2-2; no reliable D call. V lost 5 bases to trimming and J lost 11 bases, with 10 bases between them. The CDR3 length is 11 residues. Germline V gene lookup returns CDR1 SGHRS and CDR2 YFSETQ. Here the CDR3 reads CASSRRPELFF. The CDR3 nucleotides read TGCGCCAGCAGTAGAAGACCCGAGCTGTTTTTT.

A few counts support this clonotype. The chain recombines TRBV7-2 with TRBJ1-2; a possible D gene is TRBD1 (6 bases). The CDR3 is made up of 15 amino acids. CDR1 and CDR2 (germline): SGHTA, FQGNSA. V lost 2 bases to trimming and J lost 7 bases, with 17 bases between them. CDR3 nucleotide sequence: TGTGCCAGCAGCTTACGGGGGGCTGGTGCTTCTGGCTACACCTTC. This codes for CASSLRGAGASGYTF.

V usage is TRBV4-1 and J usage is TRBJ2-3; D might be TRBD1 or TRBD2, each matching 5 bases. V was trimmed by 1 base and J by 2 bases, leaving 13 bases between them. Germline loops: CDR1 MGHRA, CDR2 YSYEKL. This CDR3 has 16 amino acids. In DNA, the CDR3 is TGCGCCAGCAGCCAAGTGGGGGTTGATATCACAGATACGCAGTATTTT. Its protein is CASSQVGVDITDTQYF.

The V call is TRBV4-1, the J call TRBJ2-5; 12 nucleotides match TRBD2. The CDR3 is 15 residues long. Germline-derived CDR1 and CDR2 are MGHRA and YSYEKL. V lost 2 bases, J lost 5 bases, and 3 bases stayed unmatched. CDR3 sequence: CASSQTSGRFETQYF. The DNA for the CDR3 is TGCGCCAGCAGCCAAACTAGCGGGAGGTTCGAGACCCAGTACTTC.

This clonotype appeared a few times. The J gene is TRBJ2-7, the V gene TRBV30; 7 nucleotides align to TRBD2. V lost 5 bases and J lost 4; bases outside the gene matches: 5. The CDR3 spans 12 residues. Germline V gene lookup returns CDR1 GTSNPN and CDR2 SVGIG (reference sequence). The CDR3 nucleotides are TGTGCCTGGTGGCGGGAGCCGTACGAGCAGTACTTC. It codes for CAWWREPYEQYF.

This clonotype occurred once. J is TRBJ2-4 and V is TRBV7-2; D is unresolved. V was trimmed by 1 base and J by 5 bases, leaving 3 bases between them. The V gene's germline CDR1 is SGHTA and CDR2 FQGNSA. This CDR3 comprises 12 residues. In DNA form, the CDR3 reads TGTGCCAGCAGCTTAGGCCAAAACATTCAGTACTTC. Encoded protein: CASSLGQNIQYF.

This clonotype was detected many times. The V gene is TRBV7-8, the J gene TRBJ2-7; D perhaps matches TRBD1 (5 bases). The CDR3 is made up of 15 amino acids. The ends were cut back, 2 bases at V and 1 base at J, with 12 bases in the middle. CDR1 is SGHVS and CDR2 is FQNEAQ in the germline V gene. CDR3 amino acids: CASSLRRQPSYEQYF. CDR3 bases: TGTGCCAGCAGCTTAAGAAGACAGCCATCCTACGAGCAGTACTTC.

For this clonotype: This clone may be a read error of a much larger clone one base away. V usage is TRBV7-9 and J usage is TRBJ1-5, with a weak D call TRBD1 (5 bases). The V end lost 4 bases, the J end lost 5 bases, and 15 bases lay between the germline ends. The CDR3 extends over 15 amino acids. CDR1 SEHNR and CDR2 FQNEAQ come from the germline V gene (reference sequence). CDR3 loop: CASSSSTGLDQPQHF. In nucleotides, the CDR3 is TGTGCCAGCAGCTCCAGTACAGGATTGGATCAGCCCCAGCATTTT. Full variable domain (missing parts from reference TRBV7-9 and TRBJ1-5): DTGVSQNPRHKITKRGQNVTFRCDPISEHNRLYWYRQTLGQGPEFLTYFQNEAQLEKSRLLSDRFSAERPKGSFSTLEIQRTEQGDSAMYLCASSSSTGLDQPQHFGDGTRLSIL.